These T cell receptor beta chains were read from a single sample in a study of blood T cell repertoires in COVID-19. The table came from immunoSEQ multiplex PCR; TCRdb's copy has only in-frame clones and leaves some out. The profile shows around 95,000 clones, about 88% of them singletons. The specimen sequenced was peripheral blood. The receptor source for this set is a man between 25 and 39 years old in a cohort sampled during active COVID-19. The CDR3 runs from the conserved cysteine through the conserved F or W. A D gene is named only where the DNA matches it firmly. Clone size is shown for a subset of rows, as once, few, many or a class of expanded clone.

J gene: TRBJ1-4; D gene: TRBD1; clone size: .; V gene: TRBV6-5; CDR3 DNA: TGTGCCAGCAGCCTGGGACAGGGGGGAGAAAAACTGTTTTTT; CDR3 protein: CASSLGQGGEKLFF
J gene: TRBJ1-5; D gene: .; clone size: few; V gene: TRBV12-2; CDR3 DNA: TGTGCAAGTCGCTTAGCCCCGGGACAGGGGGGCAATCAGCCCCAGCATTTT; CDR3 protein: CASRLAPGQGGNQPQHF
J gene: TRBJ2-3; D gene: TRBD2; clone size: .; V gene: TRBV11-2; CDR3 DNA: TGTGCCAGCAGCTCCGGACTAGCGGGGGCCGCTAGCACAGATACGCAGTATTTT; CDR3 protein: CASSSGLAGAASTDTQYF
J gene: TRBJ1-2; D gene: TRBD1; clone size: .; V gene: TRBV2; CDR3 DNA: TGTGCCAGCAGTGAACAAACAGGGGGGTATGGCTACACCTTC; CDR3 protein: CASSEQTGGYGYTF
J gene: TRBJ1-2; D gene: .; clone size: .; V gene: TRBV5-6; CDR3 DNA: TGTGCCAGCAGCTTGGTTCAGAACTATGGCTACACCTTC; CDR3 protein: CASSLVQNYGYTF
J gene: TRBJ1-6; D gene: .; clone size: .; V gene: TRBV4-3; CDR3 DNA: TGCGCCAGCAGCCAAGAGCCCACAGGGAATTCACCCCTCCACTTT; CDR3 protein: CASSQEPTGNSPLHF
J gene: TRBJ1-4; D gene: TRBD1; clone size: .; V gene: TRBV2; CDR3 DNA: TGTGCCAGCAGTGAATCCTTCCCGTGGACAGGGGGCGCAACTAATGAAAAACTGTTTTTT; CDR3 protein: CASSESFPWTGGATNEKLFF
J gene: TRBJ2-3; D gene: TRBD1; clone size: .; V gene: TRBV18; CDR3 DNA: TGTGCCAGCTCACCAAATGGACAGGGTGGTGATACGCAGTATTTT; CDR3 protein: CASSPNGQGGDTQYF
J gene: TRBJ1-1; D gene: .; clone size: .; V gene: TRBV19; CDR3 DNA: TGTGCCAGTCTAGGACAGACGAGAGAAGCTTTCTTT; CDR3 protein: CASLGQTREAFF
J gene: TRBJ1-3; D gene: TRBD1; clone size: .; V gene: TRBV7-9; CDR3 DNA: TGTGCCAGCAGTCCGACAGGGGGTCCTGGAAACACCATATATTTT; CDR3 protein: CASSPTGGPGNTIYF